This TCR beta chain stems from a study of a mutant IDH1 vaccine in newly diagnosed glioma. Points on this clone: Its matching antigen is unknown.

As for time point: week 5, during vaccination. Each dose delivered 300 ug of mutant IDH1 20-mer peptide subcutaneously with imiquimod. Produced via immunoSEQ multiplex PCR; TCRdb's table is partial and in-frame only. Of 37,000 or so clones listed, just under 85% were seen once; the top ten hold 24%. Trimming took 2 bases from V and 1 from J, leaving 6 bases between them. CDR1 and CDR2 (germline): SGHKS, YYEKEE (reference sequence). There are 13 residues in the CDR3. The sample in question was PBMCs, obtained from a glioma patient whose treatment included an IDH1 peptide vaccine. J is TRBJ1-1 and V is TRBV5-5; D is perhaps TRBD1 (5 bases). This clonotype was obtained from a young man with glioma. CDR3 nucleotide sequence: TGTGCCAGCAGCTTTCAGGGGAACACTGAAGCTTTCTTT. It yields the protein CASSFQGNTEAFF.